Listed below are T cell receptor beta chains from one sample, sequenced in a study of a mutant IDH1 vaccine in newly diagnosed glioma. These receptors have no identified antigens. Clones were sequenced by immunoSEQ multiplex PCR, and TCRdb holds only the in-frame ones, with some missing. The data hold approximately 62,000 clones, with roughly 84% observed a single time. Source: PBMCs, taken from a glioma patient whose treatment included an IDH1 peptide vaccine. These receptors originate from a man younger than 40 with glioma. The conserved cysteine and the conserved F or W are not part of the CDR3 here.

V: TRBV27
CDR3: ASSPGTVSYNEQF

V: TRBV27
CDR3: ASRPSAGGGNTIY

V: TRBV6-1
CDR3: ASSELEGYEQY

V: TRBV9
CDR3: ASTPGATNEKLF

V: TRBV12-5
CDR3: ASGLAAGTGRGYT

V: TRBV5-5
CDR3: ASSFDGRYEQY

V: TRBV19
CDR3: ASKGDRARTEAF

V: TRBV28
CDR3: ASSSPTYRNSNYGYT

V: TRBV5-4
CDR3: ASSLPGRTGENYGYT

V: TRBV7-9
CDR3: ASSNPGLNNEKLF

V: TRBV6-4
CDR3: ASSDSLYNEQF

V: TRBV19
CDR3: ASSPYIGQGYYEQY

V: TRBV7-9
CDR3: ASSSLQIGYEQY

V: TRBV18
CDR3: ASSPGGNEQF

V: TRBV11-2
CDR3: ASSLWTGPTYEQY

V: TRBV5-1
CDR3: ASSLEPVGGYT

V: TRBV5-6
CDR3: ASSFIGDQPQH

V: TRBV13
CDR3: ASRGRGDYGYT